This entry features one TCR beta chain sequence. Attached unique molecular identifiers marked individual cDNA molecules. Using its own MiXCR run on the 5' RACE reads, TCRdb lists one record per CDR3 protein. The table lists 90,000 to 120,000 distinct CDR3 sequences, over 8.5% of them singletons. This CDR3 contains 14 residues. Deletions cut 3 bases from V and 2 bases from J, with 11 bases between. Germline V lookup: CDR1 SGHAT, CDR2 FQNNGV. This entry belongs to a study of early T cells in non-severe SARS-CoV-2 infection. Sequenced sample: whole blood. The chain is built from TRBV11-2 and TRBJ2-7, with a possible D match to TRBD2 (5 bases). The sequence derives from an adult who was a healthcare worker with PCR-confirmed SARS-CoV-2 infection or an uninfected control (not recorded which). CDR3 sequence: CASSFGNRPYEQYF. CDR3 coding DNA: TGTGCCAGCAGCTTCGGGAATCGTCCCTACGAGCAGTACTTC.